This TCR beta chain was identified during a study of OX40 agonist ivuxolimab in advanced cancers. Regarding the study as a whole: CD4+ T cells averaged fewer expanded clones than CD8+ T cells. CD4+ and CD8+ T cells in blood underwent clonal expansion by week 6 at 0.1 to 3.0 mg/kg.

The CDR3 has 15 residues. Germline V lookup: CDR1 MNHEY, CDR2 SMNVEV (reference sequence). V lost 5 bases, J lost 3 bases, and 7 bases stayed unmatched. Produced via immunoSEQ multiplex PCR; TCRdb's table is partial and in-frame only. The sample comprises around 38,000 clones, approximately 80% of which are singletons, and about 8.1% rests with the top ten. This clone counts as medium-sized. Its antigen is as yet unknown. The source is an adult with an advanced solid tumor such as melanoma, head and neck, liver or kidney cancer. This specimen was CD4+ or CD8+ T cells sorted from blood, taken in a trial of the OX40 agonist ivuxolimab. This rearrangement joins TRBV27 to TRBJ1-2, with TRBD1 identical over 9 bases. In DNA, the CDR3 is TGTGCCAGCAGTCCCCGGACAGGGGTTGACTATGGCTACACCTTC. It encodes CASSPRTGVDYGYTF.